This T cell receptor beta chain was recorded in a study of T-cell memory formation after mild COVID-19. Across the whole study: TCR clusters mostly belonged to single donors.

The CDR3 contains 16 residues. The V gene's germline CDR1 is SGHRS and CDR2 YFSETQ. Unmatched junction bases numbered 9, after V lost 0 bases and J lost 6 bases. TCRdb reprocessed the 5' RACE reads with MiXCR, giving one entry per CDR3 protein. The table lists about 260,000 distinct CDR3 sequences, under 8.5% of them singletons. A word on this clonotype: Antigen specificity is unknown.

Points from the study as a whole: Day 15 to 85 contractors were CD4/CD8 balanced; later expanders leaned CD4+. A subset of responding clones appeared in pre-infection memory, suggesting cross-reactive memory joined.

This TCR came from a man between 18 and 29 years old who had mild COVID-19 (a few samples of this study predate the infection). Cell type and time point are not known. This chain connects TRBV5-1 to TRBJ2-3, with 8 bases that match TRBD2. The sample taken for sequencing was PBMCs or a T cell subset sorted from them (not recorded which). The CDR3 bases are TGCGCCAGCAGCTTGGGAGTTAGCGGGGAGGCCGATACGCAGTATTTT. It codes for CASSLGVSGEADTQYF. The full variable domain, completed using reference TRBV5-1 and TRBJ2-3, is KAGVTQTPRYLIKTRGQQVTLSCSPISGHRSVSWYQQTPGQGLQFLFEYFSETQRNKGNFPGRFSGRQFSNSRSEMNVSTLELGDSALYLCASSLGVSGEADTQYFGPGTRLTVL.